This is a list of T cell receptor beta chains from one sample in a study of shared clonotypes between healthy human individuals. The table came from immunoSEQ multiplex PCR; TCRdb's copy has only in-frame clones and leaves some out. This table has 550,000 to 800,000 clones, under 80% appearing once. Sequenced: memory CD4+ T cells sorted from blood. These receptors were taken from a woman aged 25 to 39 in good health. Both conserved end residues are part of each CDR3. D genes are given only for firm matches. Not every row has a clone size; where given, it reads once, few, many or a size class.

>TRBV30|NA|14|TRBJ2-2|TRBD2
CAWSAGLVTGELFF
TGTGCCTGGAGTGCGGGACTAGTCACCGGGGAGCTGTTTTTT
>TRBV11-3|NA|14|TRBJ1-2|NA
CASRSIPRAGGYTF
TGTGCCAGCAGGTCCATACCCCGGGCGGGGGGCTACACCTTC
>TRBV5-1|once|18|TRBJ2-3|TRBD1
CASSLGPSGQNSADTQYF
TGCGCCAGCAGCTTGGGCCCGTCGGGACAGAATTCGGCAGATACGCAGTATTTT
>TRBV5-1|once|15|TRBJ2-6|NA
CASSPLSSGANVLTF
TGCGCCAGCAGCCCATTGAGCTCTGGGGCCAACGTCCTGACTTTC
>TRBV29-1|NA|14|TRBJ2-3|NA
CSVESPSQTDTQYF
TGCAGCGTTGAATCCCCCAGCCAAACAGATACGCAGTATTTT
>TRBV27|NA|13|TRBJ1-6|NA
CASGFLGNSPLHF
TGTGCCAGCGGATTTCTGGGGAATTCACCCCTCCACTTT
>TRBV7-8|NA|16|TRBJ2-3|TRBD2
CASSLASGRGHDTQYF
TGTGCCAGCAGCTTAGCTAGCGGGAGGGGGCATGATACGCAGTATTTT
>TRBV7-9|NA|15|TRBJ2-2|TRBD1
CASNTGTGGSGELFF
TGTGCCAGCAACACAGGGACAGGGGGTTCCGGGGAGCTGTTTTTT
>TRBV28|once|12|TRBJ1-2|NA
CASSFEGYGYTF
TGTGCCAGCAGTTTTGAGGGTTACGGCTACACCTTC
>TRBV7-9|once|14|TRBJ1-3|TRBD1
CASSTTGAGNTIYF
TGTGCCAGCAGCACCACAGGGGCTGGAAACACCATATATTTT
>TRBV6-1|NA|15|TRBJ2-7|TRBD2
CASSPNLAGEGEQYF
TGTGCCAGCAGTCCCAATCTAGCGGGAGAGGGCGAGCAGTACTTC
>TRBV14|NA|14|TRBJ2-5|NA
CASSQDRWQETQYF
TGTGCCAGCAGCCAAGATCGTTGGCAAGAGACCCAGTACTTC
>TRBV19|once|14|TRBJ2-1|TRBD1
CASRPGTGVNEQFF
TGTGCCAGTAGGCCAGGGACAGGGGTCAATGAGCAGTTCTTC
>TRBV6-4|NA|16|TRBJ2-3|TRBD1
CASSESRDRPTDTQYF
TGTGCCAGCAGTGAATCCCGGGACAGGCCCACAGATACGCAGTATTTT
>TRBV6-1|NA|14|TRBJ2-4|TRBD1
CASRGGTGENIQYF
TGTGCCAGCAGGGGTGGGACAGGGGAAAATATTCAGTACTTC
>TRBV11-2|NA|15|TRBJ2-7|TRBD2
CASSLSGTSFGEQYF
TGTGCCAGCAGCTTATCAGGGACTAGTTTCGGCGAGCAGTACTTC
>TRBV15|many|16|TRBJ2-3|NA
CATSRDYGGITDTQYF
TGTGCCACCAGCAGAGATTATGGGGGCATCACAGATACGCAGTATTTT
>TRBV7-2|NA|17|TRBJ2-2|NA
CASSLAFPGSNTGELFF
TGTGCCAGCAGCTTAGCGTTTCCGGGGTCGAACACCGGGGAGCTGTTTTTT
>TRBV11-2|once|15|TRBJ1-1|TRBD1
CASSSRDRGNTEAFF
TGTGCCAGCAGCTCCCGGGACAGGGGAAACACTGAAGCTTTCTTT
>TRBV4-2|NA|13|TRBJ2-6|NA
CASSYSGANVLTF
TGTGCCAGCAGCTACTCTGGGGCCAACGTCCTGACTTTC
>TRBV6-1|NA|15|TRBJ1-5|NA
CASSDRGLGNQPQHF
TGTGCCAGCAGTGACAGGGGTTTGGGCAATCAGCCCCAGCATTTT
>TRBV6-5|NA|15|TRBJ2-5|NA
CASSYSGGLRWTQYF
TGTGCCAGCAGCTACTCTGGAGGGTTGAGGTGGACCCAGTACTTC
>TRBV28|NA|15|TRBJ2-7|NA
CASSLLGTASYEQYF
TGTGCCAGCAGTTTATTGGGGACGGCATCCTACGAGCAGTACTTC
>TRBV6-1|NA|15|TRBJ1-2|NA
CASSLTGPAGQGYTF
TGTGCCAGCAGTCTGACAGGCCCTGCGGGTCAAGGCTACACCTTC
>TRBV6-6|once|11|TRBJ1-2|NA
CASGDIYGYTF
TGTGCCAGCGGGGACATCTATGGCTACACCTTC
>TRBV27|few|14|TRBJ2-2|NA
CASSPGWVAGELFF
TGTGCCAGCAGCCCTGGGTGGGTGGCTGGGGAGCTGTTTTTT
>TRBV12-2|NA|11|TRBJ1-1|NA
CASRRDPRAFF
TGTGCAAGTCGCCGAGACCCCCGAGCTTTCTTT
>TRBV6-5|NA|13|TRBJ2-5|NA
CAVRVPGEETQYF
TGTGCCGTTCGAGTGCCGGGTGAAGAGACCCAGTACTTC
>TRBV28|NA|13|TRBJ1-2|TRBD1
CASRQGSDRGYTF
TGTGCCAGTAGACAGGGTTCCGATCGTGGCTACACCTTC
>TRBV18|NA|16|TRBJ1-4|NA
CASSPNQQGNNEKLFF
TGTGCCAGCTCACCTAACCAACAGGGAAATAATGAAAAACTGTTTTTT
>TRBV2|NA|14|TRBJ1-5|TRBD1
CASRDPDRVQPQHF
TGTGCCAGCAGGGACCCGGACAGGGTTCAGCCCCAGCATTTT
>TRBV4-2|NA|17|TRBJ2-7|NA
CASSQEGWAEEAYEQYF
TGTGCCAGCAGCCAAGAAGGTTGGGCAGAAGAAGCCTACGAGCAGTACTTC
>TRBV9|NA|14|TRBJ1-6|NA
CASSARGDNSPLHF
TGTGCCAGCAGCGCTAGGGGGGATAATTCACCCCTCCACTTT
>TRBV2|NA|17|TRBJ2-2|NA
CAIMRTYQILDTGELFF
TGTGCCATCATGAGGACGTACCAGATCCTTGACACCGGGGAGCTGTTTTTT
>TRBV6-1|few|15|TRBJ1-4|TRBD1
CASSVRGQSNEKLFF
TGTGCCAGCAGTGTCAGGGGGCAGTCTAATGAAAAACTGTTTTTT
>TRBV5-1|NA|14|TRBJ1-1|NA
CASSLLPGTTEAFF
TGCGCCAGCAGCCTACTCCCCGGGACCACTGAAGCTTTCTTT